What follows describes a single TCR beta chain. Other DNA variants within this sample encode the same CDR3. As originally analysed: Amplifying reference gene primers gave estimates of nucleated cell counts. Method: immunoSEQ multiplex PCR; TCRdb's copy keeps in-frame clones and lacks some. The DNA gave D and trimming, while V, J and clone size come from that table. There are 150,000 to 200,000 clones in the sample; roughly 88% occur only once, and more than 3.5% lies in the top ten. This sample stems from a study of blood T cell repertoires in COVID-19. About the research overall: The study drew acute and convalescent COVID-19 samples from the United States, Italy and Spain. The cDNA or gDNA used as material had been derived from T cells, B-cell-depleted T cells, or PBMCs.

Germline CDR1 and CDR2: SGDLS and YYNGEE. This CDR3 spans 13 amino acids. The V end was cut by 0 bases, the J end by 6 bases, with 9 bases between. The sample was peripheral blood. V gene TRBV9 combines with J gene TRBJ1-1; the D is unclear. This sequence originates from a woman between 25 and 40 years old with acute or convalescent COVID-19. CDR3 nucleotide sequence: TGTGCCAGCAGCGTAGGTCGAGGTTCTGAAGCTTTCTTT. Translated, it gives CASSVGRGSEAFF.